These 24 T cell receptor beta chains were sequenced from one sample in a study of blood T cell repertoires in COVID-19. Generated by immunoSEQ multiplex PCR, the TCRdb table keeps only in-frame clones and is missing some. Altogether 90,000 to 100,000 clones are present, about four fifths being singletons, with the ten largest covering around 5.8%. Source material: peripheral blood. Receptors originate from a man in his sixties with acute or convalescent COVID-19.

The chain uses TRBV6-5 and TRBJ1-2; maybe TRBD1 (5 bases). This CDR3 is 16 amino acids long. V gave up 2 bases and J gave up 4 bases, with 17 bases separating them. Germline V CDR1 and CDR2: MNHEY, SVGAGI. The CDR3 reads CASSYLLGAGSYGYTF. The CDR3 DNA is TGTGCCAGCAGTTACCTTCTTGGGGCGGGAAGCTATGGCTACACCTTC.

V usage is TRBV30 and J usage is TRBJ2-7; tentative D call: TRBD1 (7 bases). The CDR3 spans 14 residues. The germline gives CDR1 GTSNPN, CDR2 SVGIG (reference sequence). The V end lost 0 bases, the J end lost 2 bases, and 11 bases lay between the germline ends. CDR3 in DNA: TGTGCCTGGAGTGTAGGCAGGGGGGCCTACGAGCAGTACTTC. Amino acids: CAWSVGRGAYEQYF.

This clone was counted once. The V and J genes are TRBV6-5 and TRBJ1-2; D gene uncertain. Trimming stripped 5 bases from V and 4 bases from J, with 14 bases between. This CDR3 is built from 14 residues. Germline CDR1 and CDR2: MNHEY and SVGAGI. CDR3 residues: CASSRPGGPYGYTF. In nucleotides, the CDR3 is TGTGCCAGCAGTCGGCCGGGAGGCCCCTATGGCTACACCTTC.

This clone was recorded a few times. The chain carries TRBV4-1 and TRBJ1-5; D may be TRBD1 (5 bases). The V end lost 1 base, the J end lost 0 bases, and 10 bases lay between the germline ends. This CDR3 has 16 amino acids. The germline V gene encodes CDR1 MGHRA and CDR2 YSYEKL. Here the CDR3 reads CASSQAQVTSNQPQHF. The CDR3 bases are TGCGCCAGCAGCCAAGCACAGGTCACTAGCAATCAGCCCCAGCATTTT.

The rearrangement links TRBV7-9 to TRBJ2-1; 11 bases fit TRBD1. V trimming: 5 bases; J trimming: 8 bases; junction bases outside the gene matches: 14. The CDR3 covers 17 residues. Germline CDR1 and CDR2: SEHNR and FQNEAQ (reference sequence). The CDR3: CASSPPQGDRGGDEQFF. The CDR3 DNA is TGTGCCAGCAGCCCGCCTCAGGGGGACAGGGGGGGCGATGAGCAGTTCTTC.

Ten or more counts support this clone. The chain has TRBV4-3 and TRBJ2-2; the D gene is possibly TRBD2 (5 bases). Trimming removed 4 bases at V and 6 bases at J, with 24 bases between. Germline values: CDR1 LGHNA, CDR2 YSLEER. This CDR3 contains 18 residues. The CDR3 protein is CASSPPVVRGLDPGELFF. CDR3 in DNA: TGCGCCAGCAGCCCCCCAGTAGTTCGGGGATTGGACCCCGGGGAGCTGTTTTTT.

The chain recombines TRBV12-3 or TRBV12-4 with TRBJ2-7; the D is unclear. V was cut by 4 bases and J by 2 bases, with 3 bases left in between. This CDR3 spans 11 amino acids. The CDR3 DNA reads as TGTGCCAGCAGTTCTACCTACGAGCAGTACTTC. Translating it yields CASSSTYEQYF.

The chain links TRBV10-3 to TRBJ1-5, with D maybe TRBD1 (6 bases). Between the trimmed V and J ends, which lost 0 bases and 2 bases, there was a span of 17 bases. Germline V gene data show CDR1 as ENHRY and CDR2 as SYGVKD. The CDR3 has 18 residues. The CDR3 spells CAISESGGTGLGNQPQHF. For the CDR3, the DNA is TGTGCCATCAGTGAGTCCGGCGGCACAGGGTTGGGCAATCAGCCCCAGCATTTT.

This clone came up once. The chain recombines TRBV30 with TRBJ1-2, with D possibly TRBD1 on 5 matching bases. The CDR3 totals 15 residues. With 3 bases removed from V and 5 bases from J, the gap between germline ends came to 19 bases. Germline V lookup: CDR1 GTSNPN, CDR2 SVGIG (reference sequence). CDR3 amino acids: CAWSTSGGYGYGYTF. The CDR3 nucleotides read TGTGCCTGGAGCACCTCGGGGGGGTACGGGTATGGCTACACCTTC. Full variable domain (remainder filled in from reference TRBV30 and TRBJ1-2): SQTIHQWPATLVQPVGSPLSLECTVEGTSNPNLYWYRQAAGRGLQLLFYSVGIGQISSEVPQNLSASRPQDRQFILSSKKLLLSDSGFYLCAWSTSGGYGYGYTFGSGTRLTVV.

The V gene is TRBV6-5, the J gene TRBJ2-2, with 10 bases that match TRBD1. This CDR3 comprises 14 residues. J lost 4 bases, V lost 6 bases, and 2 bases had no gene match. The germline V gene has CDR1 MNHEY and CDR2 SVGAGI. In nucleotides, the CDR3 is TGTGCCAGCAGGGGACAGGGGTCCACCGGGGAGCTGTTTTTT. It yields the protein CASRGQGSTGELFF.

As for this clone: Other DNA sequences from this sample encode an identical CDR3 as well. J is TRBJ1-1 and V is TRBV6-2 or TRBV6-3; D ambiguous. In germline, CDR1 is MNHEY, CDR2 SVGEGT. The V and J ends lost 4 bases and 1 base respectively, with 7 bases between them. CDR3 size: 13 residues. CDR3 in DNA: TGTGCCAGCAGTTCCACGGGGAACACTGAAGCTTTCTTT. This sequence encodes CASSSTGNTEAFF.

The V and J genes are TRBV19 and TRBJ1-2; 10 bases match TRBD1. After removal of 7 bases from V and 4 bases from J, the junction contained 12 bases not matched to a gene. The CDR3 loop spans 16 amino acids. CDR1 and CDR2 from the germline V gene are LNHDA and SQIVND (reference sequence). CDR3 protein: CASTSRRGTGVYGYTF. CDR3 DNA: TGTGCCAGTACCTCCCGACGGGGGACAGGGGTCTATGGCTACACCTTC.

The chain joins TRBV6-2 or TRBV6-3 to TRBJ1-2; D unresolved. The germline gives CDR1 MNHEY, CDR2 SVGEGT. The CDR3 is made up of 13 amino acids. The V and J ends lost 6 bases and 1 base respectively, with 9 bases between them. This chain's CDR3 is CASSEENNYGYTF. Written as DNA, the CDR3 is TGTGCCAGCAGCGAGGAGAATAACTATGGCTACACCTTC.

V is TRBV19 and J is TRBJ1-2; the match to TRBD1 covers 7 bases. The CDR3 totals 16 residues. Germline V gene lookup returns CDR1 LNHDA and CDR2 SQIVND (reference sequence). Trimming removed 8 bases from V and 4 bases from J; junction bases left unmatched: 16. The CDR3 nucleotides read TGTGCCAGTGCGCCGGGACAGATAGTTAGAAGCTATGGCTACACCTTC. Protein product: CASAPGQIVRSYGYTF.

The chain couples TRBV11-2 to TRBJ2-7, with no clear D. The CDR3 runs 14 residues. The germline gives CDR1 SGHAT, CDR2 FQNNGV. Deletions cut 1 base from V and 6 bases from J, with 13 bases between. The CDR3 DNA is TGTGCCAGCAGCTTAGTTGTAGTCATTGCCGAGCAGTACTTC. The encoded protein is CASSLVVVIAEQYF.

V usage is TRBV19 and J usage is TRBJ2-1; D gene ambiguous. The V and J ends lost 5 bases and 8 bases respectively, with 7 bases between them. Germline V gene lookup returns CDR1 LNHDA and CDR2 SQIVND (reference sequence). CDR3 size: 11 residues. The chain's CDR3 is CASSGRDEQFF. CDR3 DNA sequence: TGTGCCAGTAGTGGCCGGGATGAGCAGTTCTTC.

The V call is TRBV4-3, the J call TRBJ2-7; no reliable D call. The CDR3 spans 14 residues. Germline V lookup: CDR1 LGHNA, CDR2 YSLEER. V was cut by 0 bases and J by 4 bases, with 10 bases left in between. The CDR3 bases are TGCGCCAGCAGCCAAGACAATTCGAGGTACGAGCAGTACTTC. This translates into CASSQDNSRYEQYF.

This chain joins TRBV9 and TRBJ2-5, with D possibly TRBD2 on 6 matching bases. The CDR3 spans 15 residues. Trimming pared 4 bases from V and 5 bases from J, leaving 18 bases between. Germline V gene lookup returns CDR1 SGDLS and CDR2 YYNGEE. The CDR3 loop reads CASSSAGSRRETQYF. The CDR3 DNA reads as TGTGCCAGCAGCTCGGCGGGAAGCCGGAGGGAGACCCAGTACTTC.

The rearrangement links TRBV5-5 to TRBJ1-6; TRBD1 might be the D (6 bases). Between the trimmed V and J ends, which lost 0 bases and 7 bases, there was a span of 11 bases. Looked up from germline, CDR1 is SGHKS and CDR2 is YYEKEE (reference sequence). This CDR3 has 15 amino acids. CDR3 nucleotides: TGTGCCAGCAGCTTGGGTACAGGGTTAAATTCACCCCTCCACTTT. Translated, it gives CASSLGTGLNSPLHF.

This chain links TRBV4-1 with TRBJ1-1; no clear D. Germline V gene lookup returns CDR1 MGHRA and CDR2 YSYEKL. Trimming took 4 bases from V and 1 from J, leaving 19 bases between them. There are 17 residues in the CDR3. CDR3 nucleotide sequence: TGCGCCAGCAGCCGGGAGCCTAGACGCCGCTCGAACACTGAAGCTTTCTTT. Its protein product is CASSREPRRRSNTEAFF.

The CDR3 nucleotides are TGTGCCAGCAGTTCCGGGACAGGGATTGGAAACACCATATATTTT. Its translation: CASSSGTGIGNTIYF. This chain connects TRBV2 to TRBJ1-3; 9 positions agree with TRBD1. Losses at the gene ends were 5 bases for V and 3 bases for J; bases not matched to a gene: 5. Per the germline V gene, CDR1 is SNHLY and CDR2 is FYNNEI. The CDR3 totals 15 residues.

This chain links TRBV29-1 with TRBJ2-3; 7 bases are shared with TRBD1. Germline loops: CDR1 SQVTM, CDR2 ANQGSEA. The CDR3 consists of 13 residues. After removal of 7 bases from V and 0 bases from J, the junction contained 4 bases not matched to a gene. CDR3 in amino acids: CSEQGVSTDTQYF. CDR3 bases: TGCAGCGAGCAGGGGGTTAGCACAGATACGCAGTATTTT.

The V and J genes are TRBV5-1 and TRBJ2-7, with D perhaps matching TRBD2 (5 bases). V was cut by 4 bases and J by 6 bases, with 20 bases left in between. The CDR3 extends over 15 amino acids. The germline V gene encodes CDR1 SGHRS and CDR2 YFSETQ. The CDR3 bases are TGCGCCAGCAGCCCCGGGCCGGGAAGTTTCGGCGAGCAGTACTTC. It specifies CASSPGPGSFGEQYF.

The rearrangement uses TRBV24-1 and TRBJ2-5, with TRBD1 identical over 7 bases. V shed 9 bases and J 1 base; nucleotides not matched to a gene: 4. The CDR3 totals 13 residues. The germline CDR1 and CDR2 sequences are KGHDR and SFDVKD. The CDR3 loop reads CATSGTVQETQYF. The CDR3 DNA reads TGTGCCACCTCCGGGACAGTCCAAGAGACCCAGTACTTC.